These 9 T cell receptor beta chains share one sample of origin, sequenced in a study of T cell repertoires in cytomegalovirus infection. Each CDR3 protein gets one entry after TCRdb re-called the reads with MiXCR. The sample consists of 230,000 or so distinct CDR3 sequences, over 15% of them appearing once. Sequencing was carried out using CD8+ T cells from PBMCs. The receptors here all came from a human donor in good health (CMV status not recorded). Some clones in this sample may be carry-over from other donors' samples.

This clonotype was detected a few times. The CDR3 sequence: CIAQTGVHYGYTF. The CDR3 nucleotides read TGCATCGCTCAAACAGGGGTTCACTATGGCTACACCTTC. The chain has TRBV20-1 and TRBJ1-2; 7 bases match TRBD1. Germline V lookup: CDR1 DFQATT, CDR2 SNEGSKA (reference sequence). CDR3 length: 13 residues.

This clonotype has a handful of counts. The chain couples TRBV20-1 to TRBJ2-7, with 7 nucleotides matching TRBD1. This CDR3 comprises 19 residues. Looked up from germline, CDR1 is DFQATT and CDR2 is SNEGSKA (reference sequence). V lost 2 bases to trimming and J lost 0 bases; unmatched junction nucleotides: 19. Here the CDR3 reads CSARTRLLGTAKNSYEQYF. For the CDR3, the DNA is TGCAGTGCTAGAACCAGACTATTAGGGACAGCTAAAAACTCCTACGAGCAGTACTTC.

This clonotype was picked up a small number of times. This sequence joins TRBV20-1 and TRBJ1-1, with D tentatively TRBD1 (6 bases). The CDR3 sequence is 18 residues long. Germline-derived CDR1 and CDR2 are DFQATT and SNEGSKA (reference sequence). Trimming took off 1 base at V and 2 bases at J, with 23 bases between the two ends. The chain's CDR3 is CSARGIGGRQVLNTEAFF. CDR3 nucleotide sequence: TGCAGTGCTAGAGGCATCGGGGGGAGACAGGTACTTAACACTGAAGCTTTCTTT.

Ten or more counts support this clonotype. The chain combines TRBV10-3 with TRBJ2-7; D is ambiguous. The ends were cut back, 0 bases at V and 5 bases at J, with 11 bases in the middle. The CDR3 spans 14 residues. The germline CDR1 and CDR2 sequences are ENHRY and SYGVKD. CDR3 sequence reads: CAISESRLGHEQYF. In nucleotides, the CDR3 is TGTGCCATCAGTGAGTCTCGGTTGGGTCACGAGCAGTACTTC.

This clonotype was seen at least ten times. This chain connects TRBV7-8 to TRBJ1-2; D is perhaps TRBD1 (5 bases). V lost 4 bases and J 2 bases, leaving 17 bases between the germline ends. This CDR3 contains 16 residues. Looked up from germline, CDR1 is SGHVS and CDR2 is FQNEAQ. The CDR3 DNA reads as TGTGCCAGCAGCTCCGGCCCGGGACGGAACAACTATGGCTACACCTTC. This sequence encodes CASSSGPGRNNYGYTF.

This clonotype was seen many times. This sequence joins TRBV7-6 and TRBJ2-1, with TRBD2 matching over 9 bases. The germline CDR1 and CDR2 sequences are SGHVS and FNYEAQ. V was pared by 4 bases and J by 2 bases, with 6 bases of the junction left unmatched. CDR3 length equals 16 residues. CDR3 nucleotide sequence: TGTGCCAGCAGCTCCAGCGGGAGGTGGACCTACAATGAGCAGTTCTTC. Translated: CASSSSGRWTYNEQFF.

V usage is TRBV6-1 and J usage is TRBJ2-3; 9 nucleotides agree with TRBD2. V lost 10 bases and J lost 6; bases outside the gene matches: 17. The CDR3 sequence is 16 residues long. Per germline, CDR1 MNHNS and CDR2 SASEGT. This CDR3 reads CATRPAPGLAADTQYF. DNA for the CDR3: TGTGCCACCAGACCTGCACCGGGACTAGCTGCGGATACGCAGTATTTT.

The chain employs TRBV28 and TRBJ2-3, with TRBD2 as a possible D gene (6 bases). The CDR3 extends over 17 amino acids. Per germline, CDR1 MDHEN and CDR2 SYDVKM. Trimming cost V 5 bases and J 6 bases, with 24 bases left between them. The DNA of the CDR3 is TGTGCCAGCAGTCCCCCGGGAGTTGGTCACACGGTGGATACGCAGTATTTT. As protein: CASSPPGVGHTVDTQYF.

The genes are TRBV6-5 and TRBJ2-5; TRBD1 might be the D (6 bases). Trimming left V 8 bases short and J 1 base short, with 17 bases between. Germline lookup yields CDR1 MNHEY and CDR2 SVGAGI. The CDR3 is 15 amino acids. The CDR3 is CASGWTAMGQETQYF. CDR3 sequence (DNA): TGTGCCAGCGGGTGGACAGCGATGGGCCAAGAGACCCAGTACTTC.